The TCR beta chain described here comes from a study of vaccination effects on CD4 cells after COVID-19. Ahead of sequencing, the ViraFEST assay grew antigen-specific CD4+ T cells using viral peptide pools. Following a roughly 10-day culture, CD4+ T cells were purified. Everyone in the study got two shots of either the BNT162b2 or mRNA-1273 vaccine. Notes on this clone: Its antigen is undetermined.

Sequencing was performed with immunoSEQ multiplex PCR; in TCRdb, only in-frame clones are kept and a portion is missing. The data hold more than 20,000 clones, with 60% to 80% observed a single time. There are 14 residues in the CDR3. Germline-derived CDR1 and CDR2 are SGHTA and FQGNSA. With V trimmed by 4 bases and J by 7 bases, 6 bases remained unmatched. This TCR came from a human donor who received a COVID-19 vaccine. Some clones in this sample may be carry-over from other donors' samples. This chain joins TRBV7-2 and TRBJ2-4; TRBD1 matches 8 bases. Material: CD4+ T cells from PBMCs cultured with SARS-CoV-2 spike peptides, obtained after COVID-19 vaccination. DNA of the CDR3: TGTGCCAGCAGCTGGTTGGACAGGGCGAACATTCAGTACTTC. This gives the protein CASSWLDRANIQYF.